This T cell receptor (beta chain) was retrieved from a study of T cell repertoires in cytomegalovirus infection. Overall study findings and caveats: Predominance within the ex vivo response was attributable to HLA-C-restricted CMV-specific TCR beta clonotypes.

V trimming: 1 base; J trimming: 9 bases; junction bases outside the gene matches: 4. CDR1 is LGHNA and CDR2 is YSLEER in the germline V gene. This CDR3 contains 13 residues. Each CDR3 protein gets one entry after TCRdb re-called the reads with MiXCR. The sample consists of about 250,000 distinct CDR3 sequences, under 8.5% of them appearing once. The sample holds many counts of this clonotype. The antigen remains unidentified. The sequence was obtained from a human donor in good health (CMV status not recorded). Some clones in this sample may be carry-over from other donors' samples. The sequenced sample was PBMCs. The chain carries TRBV4-3 and TRBJ2-3; TRBD2 aligns across 7 bases. This CDR3 is CASSQGGTITQYF. The DNA for the CDR3 is TGCGCCAGCAGCCAAGGCGGGACTATCACGCAGTATTTT.